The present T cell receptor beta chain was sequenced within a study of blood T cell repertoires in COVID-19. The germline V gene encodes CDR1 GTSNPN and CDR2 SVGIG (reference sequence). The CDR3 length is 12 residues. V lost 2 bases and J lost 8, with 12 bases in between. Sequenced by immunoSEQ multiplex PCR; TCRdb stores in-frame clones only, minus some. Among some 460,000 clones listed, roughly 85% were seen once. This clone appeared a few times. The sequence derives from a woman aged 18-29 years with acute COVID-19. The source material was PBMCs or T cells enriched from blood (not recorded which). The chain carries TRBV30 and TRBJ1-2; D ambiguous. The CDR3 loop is CAWSTPGRGYTF. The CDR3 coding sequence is TGTGCCTGGAGTACTCCAGGTAGGGGCTACACCTTC.